One T cell receptor (beta chain) is described in this entry. Its antigen remains unknown. The sample is drawn from a study of cytomegalovirus exposure and HLA in healthy donors. Study overall: Prior work identified some 120 million unique TCR beta sequences in around 170 million T cells.

The CDR3 is made up of 15 amino acids. Germline CDR1 is LGHNA and CDR2 is YSLEER. V dropped 0 bases and J dropped 0 bases, with 6 bases sitting between them. Healthy bone marrow donors made up the cohort. The study ran its PCR with 60 Vbeta and 13 Jbeta primers. Measured with immunoSEQ multiplex PCR; TCRdb has only the in-frame clones, and not every one. The table shows some 140,000 clones, with 70% to 80% occurring only once. Study outcomes and limitations: The availability of immune exposure information extended only to CMV serostatus. A later analysis, which compared TCR beta chains of equal frequency, found the HLA-associated ones more clonally expanded.

This sequence originates from a female donor in good health and CMV-seronegative. The rearrangement links TRBV4-3 to TRBJ2-1; D uncertain. Sequenced material: PBMCs. CDR3 coding DNA: TGCGCCAGCAGCCAAGAAAAGAGCTCCTACAATGAGCAGTTCTTC. Amino acids: CASSQEKSSYNEQFF.